A selection of T cell receptor beta chains follows, all from one sample in a study of T cell repertoires in cytomegalovirus infection. From the reads, TCRdb called clonotypes with MiXCR, one entry per CDR3 protein. Of about 140,000 distinct CDR3 sequences in the sample, 6.5% are singletons; the top ten hold 18%. Sequencing was performed on PBMCs. All receptors derive from a human donor in good health (CMV status not recorded). Some clones in this sample may be carry-over from other donors' samples. CDR3s include the opening cysteine and the closing phenylalanine or tryptophan. The order of the fields is J gene, V gene, D gene, clone size, CDR3 protein, CDR3 DNA. D genes are given only for firm matches. Clone size is shown for a subset of rows, as once, few, many or a class of expanded clone.

>TRBJ1-1|TRBV4-3|.|many
CASSQDWRVAYSAFF
TGCGCCAGCAGCCAAGACTGGAGGGTAGCCTATTCGGCTTTCTTT
>TRBJ2-5|TRBV2|TRBD2|many
CASSGRGGETQYF
TGTGCCAGCAGTGGGCGGGGGGGAGAGACCCAGTACTTC
>TRBJ1-2|TRBV20-1|TRBD1|few
CSANTGVGYTF
TGCAGTGCCAATACAGGGGTCGGCTACACCTTC
>TRBJ2-2|TRBV20-1|TRBD2|.
CSARKAGGPAGELFF
TGCAGTGCTAGAAAGGCGGGGGGGCCCGCCGGGGAGCTGTTTTTT
>TRBJ1-2|TRBV5-6|.|many
CASSFLWADGYTF
TGTGCCAGCAGCTTCCTTTGGGCCGATGGCTACACCTTC
>TRBJ1-4|TRBV7-2|.|many
CASSPAGGTNEKLFF
TGTGCCAGCAGCCCCGCTGGAGGAACTAATGAAAAACTGTTTTTT
>TRBJ1-6|TRBV12-3/TRBV12-4|TRBD1|few
CASSSGQDFNSPLHF
TGTGCCAGCAGTTCCGGACAGGACTTTAATTCACCCCTCCACTTT
>TRBJ1-1|TRBV12-5|.|many
CASARGQTNTEAFF
TGTGCTAGTGCCCGCGGACAGACGAACACTGAAGCTTTCTTT
>TRBJ2-3|TRBV2|.|few
CASSKLRSTDTQYF
TGTGCCAGCAGTAAACTACGGTCTACAGATACGCAGTATTTT
>TRBJ1-5|TRBV6-6|.|many
CASSYSTEGGRQPQHF
TGTGCCAGCAGTTACTCGACCGAGGGGGGACGTCAGCCCCAGCATTTT
>TRBJ2-7|TRBV20-1|.|many
CSAKVRPTSYEQYF
TGCAGTGCTAAAGTGCGACCGACCTCCTACGAGCAGTACTTC
>TRBJ1-1|TRBV15|.|many
CATSRDREGAEAFF
TGTGCCACCAGCAGAGACAGGGAGGGGGCTGAAGCTTTCTTT
>TRBJ2-1|TRBV7-2|TRBD2|many
CASSFPLAGGRQFF
TGTGCCAGCAGCTTTCCGCTAGCGGGGGGGCGGCAGTTCTTC
>TRBJ2-2|TRBV6-2/TRBV6-3|.|few
CASSPTSANTGELFF
TGTGCCAGCAGCCCGACCTCCGCGAACACCGGGGAGCTGTTTTTT
>TRBJ2-7|TRBV7-8|TRBD1|many
CASSRLSGTGVYEQYF
TGTGCCAGCAGCCGACTGTCCGGGACAGGAGTCTACGAGCAGTACTTC
>TRBJ2-3|TRBV29-1|TRBD1|.
CSAKVGTGGTDTQYF
TGCAGCGCAAAGGTCGGGACAGGGGGCACGGATACGCAGTATTTT
>TRBJ2-2|TRBV6-1|.|many
CASRSGAGELFF
TGTGCCAGCAGGTCAGGCGCCGGGGAGCTGTTTTTT
>TRBJ1-5|TRBV7-2|.|many
CASSLVGQQPQHF
TGTGCCAGCAGCTTAGTAGGACAGCAGCCCCAGCATTTT
>TRBJ1-5|TRBV7-2|.|many
CASSPLTGYSNQPQHF
TGTGCCAGCAGCCCTCTGACAGGTTATAGCAATCAGCCCCAGCATTTT
>TRBJ1-5|TRBV28|.|many
CASRRTARPDLHF
TGTGCCAGCAGGAGGACAGCGAGGCCTGATCTGCATTTT
>TRBJ2-4|TRBV28|.|few
CASSQTGAAKNIQYF
TGTGCCAGCAGTCAAACAGGAGCAGCCAAAAACATTCAGTACTTC
>TRBJ1-4|TRBV15|.|.
CAVRTDNFLPQLPTNEKLFF
TGTGCCGTACGGACAGATAACTTTCTACCCCAACTTCCAACTAATGAAAAACTGTTTTTT
>TRBJ2-2|TRBV7-9|TRBD1|many
CASSFWDRGTGELFF
TGTGCCAGCAGCTTCTGGGACAGGGGTACCGGGGAGCTGTTTTTT
>TRBJ1-1|TRBV29-1|.|many
CSPSGSSTEAFF
TGCAGCCCCTCGGGGAGCAGCACTGAAGCTTTCTTT
>TRBJ2-5|TRBV7-8|TRBD2|many
CASSPPSGTLETQYF
TGTGCCAGCAGTCCACCGAGCGGGACCTTAGAGACCCAGTACTTC
>TRBJ2-3|TRBV20-1|.|.
CSADRTDTQYF
TGCAGTGCCGATCGCACAGATACGCAGTATTTT
>TRBJ2-1|TRBV5-4|.|.
CASSPPTESSYNEQFF
TGTGCCAGCAGTCCCCCGACCGAAAGCTCCTACAATGAGCAGTTCTTC
>TRBJ1-1|TRBV27|TRBD1|few
CASSFRGQGIAFF
TGTGCCAGCAGTTTTCGTGGACAGGGGATAGCTTTCTTT
>TRBJ1-1|TRBV5-1|.|many
CASSLEGGNTEAFF
TGCGCCAGCAGCTTGGAGGGCGGGAACACTGAAGCTTTCTTT
>TRBJ2-1|TRBV6-2/TRBV6-3|.|.
CASSDSNHEQFF
TGTGCCAGCAGTGACAGTAACCATGAGCAGTTCTTC
>TRBJ2-5|TRBV6-2/TRBV6-3|.|many
CASSKRGETQYF
TGTGCCAGCAGCAAACGGGGAGAGACCCAGTACTTC